The rows below give T cell receptor beta chains drawn from one sample of a study of OX40 agonist ivuxolimab in advanced cancers. Assay: immunoSEQ multiplex PCR; the TCRdb copy retains only in-frame clones and omits some. This sample has 60,000 to 65,000 clones, with 80% to 95% found just once. The material was CD4+ or CD8+ T cells sorted from blood, obtained in a trial of the OX40 agonist ivuxolimab. These receptors were collected from an adult with an advanced solid tumor such as melanoma, head and neck, liver or kidney cancer. CDR3s leave out the opening cysteine and the closing phenylalanine or tryptophan. Each record gives: J gene, V gene, CDR3 protein.

TRBJ1-2,TRBV30,AWIGTNYGYT
TRBJ1-2,TRBV6-6,ASFRTGNYGYT
TRBJ2-3,TRBV7-9,ASSKLAGGTDTQY
TRBJ2-7,TRBV6-6,ASRATGVGYEQY
TRBJ2-7,TRBV9,ASSLKPAGAAEQY
TRBJ2-3,TRBV27,ATSDRGRTDTQY
TRBJ2-4,TRBV7-8,ASSSTLGTGNIQY
TRBJ2-7,TRBV18,ASSPGTAKPY
TRBJ2-3,TRBV5-6,ASSLKGPDTQY
TRBJ2-7,TRBV21-1,ASSNLSYEQY
TRBJ1-4,TRBV9,ASSVVEGEGLF
TRBJ1-3,TRBV2,ASSTDRAAGNTIY
TRBJ1-2,TRBV18,ASSPPKTQGLNYGYT
TRBJ2-3,TRBV9,ASSVAPGTAGDTQY
TRBJ1-6,TRBV4-1,ASSQAPGTAYNSPLH
TRBJ1-4,TRBV7-9,ASSLEATNEKLF
TRBJ2-3,TRBV9,ASSVGTDTQY
TRBJ1-1,TRBV15,ATSRSYGLGNTEAF
TRBJ1-1,TRBV10-2,ASSEGWTEAF
TRBJ2-7,TRBV4-2,ASRYGGAINSYEQY
TRBJ2-2,TRBV6-6,ASRSLTGTGELF
TRBJ1-1,TRBV7-8,ASSPGQGFTEAF
TRBJ1-5,TRBV6-5,AIGQGWHQPQH
TRBJ2-2,TRBV7-8,ASSPFRVIAGTNTGELF
TRBJ2-3,TRBV11-3,ASSVGTGLTDTQY
TRBJ1-1,TRBV6-5,ASSRSGVNTEAF
TRBJ1-3,TRBV5-1,ASSLGGRNTIY
TRBJ1-2,TRBV7-9,ASSPGRDNYGYT
TRBJ2-5,TRBV7-6,ASSYGLEETQY
TRBJ1-5,TRBV19,ASNHLHQPQH
TRBJ1-2,TRBV30,AWSWPVNYGYT
TRBJ1-1,TRBV6-5,AISVDRDTEAF
TRBJ2-3,TRBV5-1,ASSFGLFSLPSTDTQY
TRBJ2-1,TRBV19,ASSLGANYYNEQF
TRBJ1-5,TRBV9,ASSAGGGIGQPQH
TRBJ1-4,TRBV2,ATTVNEKLF
TRBJ1-3,TRBV30,AWSRGNTIY
TRBJ2-5,TRBV7-9,ASSLARTGQETQY
TRBJ2-5,TRBV5-1,ASLPPGGETQY
TRBJ2-1,TRBV11-2,ASSRTGDRRNNEQF
TRBJ1-2,TRBV5-1,ASSQGQADYGYT
TRBJ2-5,TRBV18,ASSPLAQPQETQY
TRBJ2-5,TRBV6-4,ASSRVVGETQY
TRBJ1-4,TRBV5-1,ASSLAGQGIREKLF
TRBJ2-5,TRBV27,ASSLIGLQETQY